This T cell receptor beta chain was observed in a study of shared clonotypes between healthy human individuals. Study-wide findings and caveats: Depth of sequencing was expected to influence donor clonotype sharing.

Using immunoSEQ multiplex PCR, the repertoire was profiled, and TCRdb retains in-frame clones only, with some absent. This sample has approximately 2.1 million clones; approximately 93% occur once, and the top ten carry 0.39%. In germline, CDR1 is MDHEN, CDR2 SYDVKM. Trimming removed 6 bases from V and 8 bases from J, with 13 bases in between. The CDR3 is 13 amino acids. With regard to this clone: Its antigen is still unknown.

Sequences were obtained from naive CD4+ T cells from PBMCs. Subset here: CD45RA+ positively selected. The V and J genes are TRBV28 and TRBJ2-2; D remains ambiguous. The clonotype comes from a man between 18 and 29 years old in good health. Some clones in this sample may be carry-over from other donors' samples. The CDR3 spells CASSPTLAGELFF. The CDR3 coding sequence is TGTGCCAGCAGCCCGACCTTGGCGGGGGAGCTGTTTTTT.